The clone carrying this T cell receptor (beta chain) was seen a single time. Naive-designated CD8 cells lacked CD45RO, were positively enriched for CCR7, and omitted terminally differentiated effector memory CD45RA+ cells. Some clones are missing from TCRdb's copy, which holds only in-frame ones; the method was immunoSEQ multiplex PCR. The data show about 2.2 million clones, just over 90% seen once. The sample belongs to a study of shared clonotypes between healthy human individuals. The CDR3 runs 19 residues. The V gene lost 3 bases and the J gene lost 0 bases, with 21 bases spanning the gap. Germline CDR1 SGHAT, CDR2 FQNNGV.

Sequenced sample: naive CD8+ T cells from PBMCs. V gene TRBV11-2 combines with J gene TRBJ1-3, with a tentative D call TRBD1 (5 bases). The receptor was derived from a man between 18 and 29 years old in good health. Some clones in this sample may be carry-over from other donors' samples. The CDR3 DNA sequence: TGTGCCAGCAGCTTTTGGGGCAGCACCCCTACCGACTCTGGAAACACCATATATTTT. As protein: CASSFWGSTPTDSGNTIYF.